This T cell receptor beta chain was captured by sequencing in a study of T cells in Graves' hyperthyroidism and ophthalmopathy. Turning to the study itself: Peripheral blood was obtained at initial diagnosis, preceding any treatment. General study points: Through a model of 13 V-J features, ophthalmopathy was separated from stable hyperthyroidism. Within blood appeared most thyroid clonotypes that had expanded above 0.001.

TCR beta CDR3 regions were amplified from RNA. HTBI primers drove first-round RT-PCR of the TCR CDR3. One entry per CDR3 protein results from TCRdb running MiXCR on the multiplex PCR reads. Among over 90,000 distinct CDR3 sequences listed, 45% to 50% were seen once. This clonotype was recorded at least ten times. Its antigen is undetermined. The ends were cut back, 3 bases at V and 0 bases at J, with 9 bases in the middle. Per germline, CDR1 LNHDA and CDR2 SQIVND (reference sequence). The CDR3 is made up of 16 amino acids. Source material: blood. This sequence was found in a man aged 40-49 years with Graves' hyperthyroidism. This chain joins TRBV19 and TRBJ2-6; D unclear. The CDR3 here is CASSIRAPSGANVLTF. CDR3 DNA: TGTGCCAGTAGTATCCGCGCCCCCTCTGGGGCCAACGTCCTGACTTTC.